This entry concerns a single T cell receptor (beta chain). Its specificity is not known. The sample comes from a study of T-cell reconstitution after alpha-beta-depleted transplantation in children. Study results and caveats: T-cell counts and diversity were attributed mostly to newly produced T cells one year after transplant. It was reported that alpha-beta T cells came from several hundred expanded graft clones (about two months after transplant).

Researchers prepared the TCRbeta library using unique molecular identifiers, the study reports. TCRdb re-called the PCR reads with MiXCR, one entry per CDR3 protein. The sample carries about a million distinct CDR3 sequences, 25% to 30% recorded once. V lost 0 bases and J 0 bases, leaving 10 bases between the germline ends. This CDR3 has 16 amino acids. CDR1 is SGHRS and CDR2 is YFSETQ in the germline V gene. This clonotype was obtained from a boy under two years old who had a stem cell transplant for SCID, so the T cells may come from the graft donor. Sequences were derived from PBMCs, mostly from graft donor cells, sampled 360 days after TCRalphabeta/CD19-depleted stem cell transplant. The chain is built from TRBV5-1 and TRBJ2-1; the D is unclear. The CDR3 region is CASSLGNKGSYNEQFF. The CDR3 DNA is TGCGCCAGCAGCTTGGGGAACAAGGGCTCCTACAATGAGCAGTTCTTC. Looking up the rest from reference TRBV5-1 and TRBJ2-1 gives the full variable domain: KAGVTQTPRYLIKTRGQQVTLSCSPISGHRSVSWYQQTPGQGLQFLFEYFSETQRNKGNFPGRFSGRQFSNSRSEMNVSTLELGDSALYLCASSLGNKGSYNEQFFGPGTRLTVL.